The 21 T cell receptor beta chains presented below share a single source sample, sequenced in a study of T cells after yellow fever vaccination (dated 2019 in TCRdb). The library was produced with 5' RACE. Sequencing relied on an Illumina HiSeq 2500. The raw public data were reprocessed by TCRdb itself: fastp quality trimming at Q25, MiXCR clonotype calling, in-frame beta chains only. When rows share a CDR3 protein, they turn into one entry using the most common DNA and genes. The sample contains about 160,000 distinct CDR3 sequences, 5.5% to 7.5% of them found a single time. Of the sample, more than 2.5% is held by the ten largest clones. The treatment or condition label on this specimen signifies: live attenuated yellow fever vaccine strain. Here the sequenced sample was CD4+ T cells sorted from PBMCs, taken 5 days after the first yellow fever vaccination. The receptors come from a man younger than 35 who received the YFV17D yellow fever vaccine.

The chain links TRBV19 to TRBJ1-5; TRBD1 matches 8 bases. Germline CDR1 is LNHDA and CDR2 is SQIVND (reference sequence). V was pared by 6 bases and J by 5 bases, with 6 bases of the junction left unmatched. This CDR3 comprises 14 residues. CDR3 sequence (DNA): TGTGCCAGTAGGAGATCAGGGGGCTATCAGCCCCAGCATTTT. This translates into CASRRSGGYQPQHF.

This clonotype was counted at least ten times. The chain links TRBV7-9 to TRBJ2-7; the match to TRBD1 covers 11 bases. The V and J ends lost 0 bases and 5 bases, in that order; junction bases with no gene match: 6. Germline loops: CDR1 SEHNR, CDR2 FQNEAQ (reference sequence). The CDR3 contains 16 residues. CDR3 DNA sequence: TGTGCCAGCAGCTTAGCGCTCTGGACAGGGGGCCACGAGCAGTACTTC. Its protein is CASSLALWTGGHEQYF.

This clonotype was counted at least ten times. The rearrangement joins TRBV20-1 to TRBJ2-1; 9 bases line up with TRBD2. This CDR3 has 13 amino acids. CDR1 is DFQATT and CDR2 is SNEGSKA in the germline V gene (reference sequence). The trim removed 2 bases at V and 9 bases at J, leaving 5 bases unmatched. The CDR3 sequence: CSARSGGWTEQFF. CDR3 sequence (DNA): TGCAGTGCTAGAAGCGGGGGGTGGACTGAGCAGTTCTTC.

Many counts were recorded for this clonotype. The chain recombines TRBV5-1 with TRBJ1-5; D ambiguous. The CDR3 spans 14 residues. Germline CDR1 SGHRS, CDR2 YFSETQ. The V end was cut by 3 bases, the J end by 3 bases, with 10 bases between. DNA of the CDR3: TGCGCCAGCAGCTCCGACGGTTCCAATCAGCCCCAGCATTTT. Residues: CASSSDGSNQPQHF.

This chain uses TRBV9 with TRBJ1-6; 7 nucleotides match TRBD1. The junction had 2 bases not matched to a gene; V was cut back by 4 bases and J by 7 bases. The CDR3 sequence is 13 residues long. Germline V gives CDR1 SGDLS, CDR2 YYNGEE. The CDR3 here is CASSMDRNSPLHF. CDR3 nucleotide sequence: TGTGCCAGCAGCATGGACAGGAATTCACCCCTCCACTTT.

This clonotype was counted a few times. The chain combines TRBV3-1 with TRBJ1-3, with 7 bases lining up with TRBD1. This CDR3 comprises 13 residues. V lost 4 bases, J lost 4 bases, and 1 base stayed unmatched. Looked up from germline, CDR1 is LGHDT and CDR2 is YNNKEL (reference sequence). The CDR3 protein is CASSPGQGNTIYF. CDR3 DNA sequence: TGTGCCAGCAGCCCGGGACAGGGAAACACCATATATTTT.

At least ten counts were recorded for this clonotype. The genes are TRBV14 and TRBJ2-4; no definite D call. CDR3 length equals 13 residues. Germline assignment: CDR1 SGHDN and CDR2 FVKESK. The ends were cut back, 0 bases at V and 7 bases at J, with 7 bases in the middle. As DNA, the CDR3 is TGTGCCAGCAGCCAAGACCACGGTAACATTCAGTACTTC. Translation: CASSQDHGNIQYF.

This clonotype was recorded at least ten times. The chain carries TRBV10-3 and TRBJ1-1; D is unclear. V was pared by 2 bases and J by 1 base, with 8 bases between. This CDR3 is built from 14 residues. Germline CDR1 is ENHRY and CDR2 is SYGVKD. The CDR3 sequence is CAISEPWPNTEAFF. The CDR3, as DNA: TGTGCCATCAGTGAGCCCTGGCCGAACACTGAAGCTTTCTTT.

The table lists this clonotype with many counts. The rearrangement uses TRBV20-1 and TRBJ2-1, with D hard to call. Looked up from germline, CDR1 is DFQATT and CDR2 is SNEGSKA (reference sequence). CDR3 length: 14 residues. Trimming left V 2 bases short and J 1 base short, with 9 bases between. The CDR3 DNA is TGCAGTGCTAGAAAGACTTCTTCCTACAATGAGCAGTTCTTC. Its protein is CSARKTSSYNEQFF.

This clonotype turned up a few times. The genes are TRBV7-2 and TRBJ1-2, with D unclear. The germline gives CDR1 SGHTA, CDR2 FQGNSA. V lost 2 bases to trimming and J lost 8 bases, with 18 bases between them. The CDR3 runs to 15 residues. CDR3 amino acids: CASSLYGEPSQGYTF. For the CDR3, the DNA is TGTGCCAGCAGCTTATATGGGGAGCCCTCCCAAGGCTACACCTTC.

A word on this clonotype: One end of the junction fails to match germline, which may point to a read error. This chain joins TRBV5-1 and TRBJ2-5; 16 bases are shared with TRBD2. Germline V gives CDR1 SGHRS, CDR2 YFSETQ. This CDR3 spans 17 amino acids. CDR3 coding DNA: TGCGTCAGCAGCCCGGGACTAGCGGGGGGGCTCCAAGAGACCCAGTACTTC. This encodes CVSSPGLAGGLQETQYF.

The CDR3 here is CASSLDRDTGELFF. Here the CDR3 DNA reads TGTGCCAGCAGCCTCGACAGAGACACCGGGGAGCTGTTTTTT. The chain links TRBV7-2 to TRBJ2-2; the D gene is possibly TRBD1 (5 bases). The CDR3 runs to 14 residues. The germline gives CDR1 SGHTA, CDR2 FQGNSA. Trimming left V 5 bases short and J 3 bases short, with 10 bases between.

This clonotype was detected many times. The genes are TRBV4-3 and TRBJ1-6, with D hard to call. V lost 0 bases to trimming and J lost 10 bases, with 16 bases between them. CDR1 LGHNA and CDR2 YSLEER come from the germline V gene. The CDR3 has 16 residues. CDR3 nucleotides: TGCGCCAGCAGCCAAGAACACGGGAAGTGGGAATCACCCCTCCACTTT. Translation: CASSQEHGKWESPLHF.

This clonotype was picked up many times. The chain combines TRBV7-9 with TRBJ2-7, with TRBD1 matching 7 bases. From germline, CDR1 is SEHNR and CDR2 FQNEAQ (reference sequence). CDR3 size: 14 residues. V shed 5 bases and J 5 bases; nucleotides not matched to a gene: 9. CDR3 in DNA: TGTGCCAGCAGCCCGGACAGGCGGGTGCACGAGCAGTACTTC. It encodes CASSPDRRVHEQYF.

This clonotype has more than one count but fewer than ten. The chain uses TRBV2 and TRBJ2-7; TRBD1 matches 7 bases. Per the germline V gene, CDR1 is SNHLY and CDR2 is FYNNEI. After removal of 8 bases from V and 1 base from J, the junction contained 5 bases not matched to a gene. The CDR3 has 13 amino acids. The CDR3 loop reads CASSLTGSYEQYV. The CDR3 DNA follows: TGTGCCAGCTCTCTGACAGGGTCCTACGAGCAGTACGTC.

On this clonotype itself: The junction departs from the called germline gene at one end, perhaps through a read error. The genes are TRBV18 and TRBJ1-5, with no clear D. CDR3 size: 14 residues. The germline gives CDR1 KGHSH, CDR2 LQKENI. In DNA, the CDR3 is TGTGCCAGCTCGGAATCCAGTAGCGATCAGCCCCAGCATTTT. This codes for CASSESSSDQPQHF.

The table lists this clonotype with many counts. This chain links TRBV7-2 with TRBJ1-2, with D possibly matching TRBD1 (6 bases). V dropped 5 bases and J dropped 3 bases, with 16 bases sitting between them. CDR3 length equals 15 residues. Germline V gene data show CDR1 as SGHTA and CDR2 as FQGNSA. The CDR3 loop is CASSPDSPRDYGYTF. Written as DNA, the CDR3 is TGTGCCAGCAGCCCGGACAGCCCAAGGGACTATGGCTACACCTTC.

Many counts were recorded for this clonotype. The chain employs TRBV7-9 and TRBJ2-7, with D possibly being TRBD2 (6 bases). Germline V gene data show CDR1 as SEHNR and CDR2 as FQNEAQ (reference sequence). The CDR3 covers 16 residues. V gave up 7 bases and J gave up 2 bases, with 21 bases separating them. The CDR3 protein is CASIKAPGSGAYEQYF. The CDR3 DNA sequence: TGTGCCAGCATCAAGGCTCCCGGGAGTGGGGCCTACGAGCAGTACTTC.

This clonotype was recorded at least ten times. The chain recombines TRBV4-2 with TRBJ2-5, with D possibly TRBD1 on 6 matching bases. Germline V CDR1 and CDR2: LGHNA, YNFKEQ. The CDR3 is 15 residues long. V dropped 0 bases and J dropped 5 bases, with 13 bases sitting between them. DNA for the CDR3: TGTGCCAGCAGCCAAGATCCAGACAGGCAGGAGACCCAGTACTTC. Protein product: CASSQDPDRQETQYF.

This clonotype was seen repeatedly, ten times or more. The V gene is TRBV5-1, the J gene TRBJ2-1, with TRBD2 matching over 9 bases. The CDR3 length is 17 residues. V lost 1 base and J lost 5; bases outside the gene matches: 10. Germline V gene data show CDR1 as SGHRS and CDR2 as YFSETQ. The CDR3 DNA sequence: TGCGCCAGCAGCTTGCTTCCTAGCGGGGTTATAAACAATGAGCAGTTCTTC. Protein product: CASSLLPSGVINNEQFF.

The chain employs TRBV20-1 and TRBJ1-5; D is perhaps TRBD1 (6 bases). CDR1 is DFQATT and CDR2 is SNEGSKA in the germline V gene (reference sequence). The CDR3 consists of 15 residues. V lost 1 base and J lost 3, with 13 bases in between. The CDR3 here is CSARVAGAFNQPQHF. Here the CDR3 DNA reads TGCAGTGCTAGAGTAGCAGGGGCGTTCAATCAGCCCCAGCATTTT.